This T cell receptor (beta chain) was found in a study of T-cell memory formation after mild COVID-19. Whole-study context: The two donors had largely donor-specific TCR clusters.

There are 18 residues in the CDR3. CDR1 is MNHEY, CDR2 SVGEGT, per germline. V gave up 2 bases and J gave up 0 bases; unmatched junction bases: 10. Notes on the study in general: Clones that contracted clustered mainly in CM and EM if CD4+ and in EMRA if CD8+.

For this clonotype: No antigen is known for it.

One entry per CDR3 protein results from TCRdb running MiXCR on the 5' RACE reads. The sample includes about 110,000 distinct CDR3 sequences, over 15% of them seen just once. This clonotype was obtained from an adult woman who had mild COVID-19 (a few samples of this study predate the infection). Cell type and time point are not known. Sequencing input: PBMCs or a T cell subset sorted from them (not recorded which). The chain uses TRBV6-2 or TRBV6-3 and TRBJ2-1, with 7 bases fitting TRBD2. Here the CDR3 reads CASSYPGAGDPSYNEQFF. The CDR3 DNA sequence: TGTGCCAGCAGTTACCCCGGGGCGGGAGATCCCTCCTACAATGAGCAGTTCTTC.